Presented here are 11 T cell receptor beta chains from one specimen sequenced in a study of Graves' ophthalmopathy and Graves' hyperthyroidism. For repertoire sequencing, the TCR beta CDR3 regions were amplified from RNA transcripts. Second-round multiplex PCR followed a first-round RT-PCR using HTBI primers. TCRdb called the multiplex PCR reads again in MiXCR, with one record for every CDR3 protein. This sample yields a few hundred thousand distinct CDR3 sequences, of which approximately 37% are seen a single time; over 3.5% belongs to the top ten. What was sequenced was peripheral blood or thyroid tissue (not recorded which). These receptors came from an adult man with Graves' hyperthyroidism.

In this sample, this clonotype turned up a few times. The V and J genes are TRBV19 and TRBJ2-7; the D gene is possibly TRBD1 (6 bases). Trimming removed 2 bases from V and 0 bases from J, with 14 bases in between. This CDR3 has 16 amino acids. The V gene's germline CDR1 is LNHDA and CDR2 SQIVND (reference sequence). DNA of the CDR3: TGTGCCAGTAGTATATGGGGCAGGGGACCCTCCTACGAGCAGTACTTC. Translating gives CASSIWGRGPSYEQYF.

This clonotype is a singleton in its sample. The V gene is TRBV12-3 or TRBV12-4, the J gene TRBJ1-6; TRBD1 matches 7 bases. This CDR3 is built from 14 residues. Trimming cost V 6 bases and J 9 bases; bases outside gene matches: 8. CDR3 in amino acids: CASRTGTDSSPLHF. The CDR3 region has the DNA TGTGCCAGCAGGACCGGGACAGACAGTTCACCCCTCCACTTT.

This clonotype has a count of ten or more. The V gene is TRBV20-1, the J gene TRBJ1-6, with D uncertain. Trimming removed 3 bases at V and 7 bases at J, with 13 bases between. This CDR3 region has 14 residues. In germline, CDR1 is DFQATT, CDR2 SNEGSKA (reference sequence). The CDR3 nucleotides read TGCAGTGCTAGGGAGGGAACGATAAATTCACCCCTCCACTTT. This sequence encodes CSAREGTINSPLHF.

The chain has TRBV19 and TRBJ1-1; D gene unclear. CDR3 length: 16 amino acids. V was clipped by 0 bases and J by 5 bases, with 16 bases between them. Germline lookup yields CDR1 LNHDA and CDR2 SQIVND (reference sequence). CDR3 sequence: CASSIEFEVLSTEAFF. The CDR3 nucleotides read TGTGCCAGTAGTATAGAATTCGAGGTGCTGAGTACTGAAGCTTTCTTT.

This clonotype was detected many times. The chain is built from TRBV3-1 and TRBJ1-2; maybe TRBD1 (6 bases). There are 13 residues in the CDR3. Trimming left V 4 bases short and J 4 bases short, with 10 bases between. Germline values: CDR1 LGHDT, CDR2 YNNKEL (reference sequence). The CDR3 reads CASSPGTTYGYTF. CDR3 coding DNA: TGTGCCAGCAGCCCCGGGACAACCTATGGCTACACCTTC.

This clonotype was counted at least ten times. The V and J genes are TRBV29-1 and TRBJ1-2, with D possibly being TRBD1 (5 bases). The CDR3 extends over 15 amino acids. Germline V gene data show CDR1 as SQVTM and CDR2 as ANQGSEA. V was clipped by 1 base and J by 2 bases, with 14 bases between them. CDR3 amino acids: CSVEVRQTINYGYTF. The CDR3, as DNA: TGCAGCGTTGAAGTTCGACAGACTATAAACTATGGCTACACCTTC. Based on the CDR3 plus reference TRBV29-1 and TRBJ1-2, the full variable domain is SAVISQKPSRDICQRGTSLTIQCQVDSQVTMMFWYRQQPGQSLTLIATANQGSEATYESGFVIDKFPISRPNLTFSTLTVSNMSPEDSSIYLCSVEVRQTINYGYTFGSGTRLTVV.

Note on this clonotype: One end of the junction varies from germline; a read error may be responsible. This chain joins TRBV2 and TRBJ1-4; TRBD1 might be the D (5 bases). CDR1 and CDR2 from the germline V gene are SNHLY and FYNNEI. This CDR3 is 14 amino acids long. Here the CDR3 reads CASSGNRRGEKLFF. In DNA, the CDR3 is TGCGCCAGCAGTGGGAACAGGCGTGGTGAAAAACTGTTTTTT.

V gene TRBV2 combines with J gene TRBJ1-4; TRBD1 aligns across 7 bases. CDR1 and CDR2 (germline): SNHLY, FYNNEI. The CDR3 is made up of 13 amino acids. V trimming: 9 bases; J trimming: 3 bases; junction bases outside the gene matches: 4. CDR3 DNA: TGTGCCAGGGGTGGACAGGCTAATGAAAAACTGTTTTTT. It codes for CARGGQANEKLFF.

This clonotype was picked up one time. A read error may produce the germline difference seen at one junction end. The CDR3: CAASRVGVNEQSF. The CDR3 DNA is TGTGCCGCCAGCAGAGTAGGTGTTAATGAGCAGTCCTTC. The chain joins TRBV15 to TRBJ2-1, with D unresolved. From germline, CDR1 is LNHNV and CDR2 YYDKDF (reference sequence). This CDR3 is 13 amino acids long.

The chain uses TRBV7-9 and TRBJ2-7, with 12 bases identical to TRBD2. The junction had 9 bases not matched to a gene; V was cut back by 5 bases and J by 1 base. Germline assignment: CDR1 SEHNR and CDR2 FQNEAQ (reference sequence). This CDR3 contains 17 residues. The DNA of the CDR3 is TGTGCCAGCAGCATCAAACTAGCGGGAGGAACTTCCTACGAGCAGTACTTC. Its translation is CASSIKLAGGTSYEQYF. Filled out from reference TRBV7-9 and TRBJ2-7, the complete variable domain reads DTGVSQNPRHKITKRGQNVTFRCDPISEHNRLYWYRQTLGQGPEFLTYFQNEAQLEKSRLLSDRFSAERPKGSFSTLEIQRTEQGDSAMYLCASSIKLAGGTSYEQYFGPGTRLTVT.

The J gene is TRBJ2-5, the V gene TRBV20-1; TRBD2 agrees at 7 bases. Germline V gene lookup returns CDR1 DFQATT and CDR2 SNEGSKA (reference sequence). V trimming: 5 bases; J trimming: 5 bases; junction bases outside the gene matches: 17. The CDR3 length is 16 residues. The CDR3 region has the DNA TGCAGTGCTGGGGGTACTGGGGGAGGGGAAGGCGAGACCCAGTACTTC. Translation gives CSAGGTGGGEGETQYF.